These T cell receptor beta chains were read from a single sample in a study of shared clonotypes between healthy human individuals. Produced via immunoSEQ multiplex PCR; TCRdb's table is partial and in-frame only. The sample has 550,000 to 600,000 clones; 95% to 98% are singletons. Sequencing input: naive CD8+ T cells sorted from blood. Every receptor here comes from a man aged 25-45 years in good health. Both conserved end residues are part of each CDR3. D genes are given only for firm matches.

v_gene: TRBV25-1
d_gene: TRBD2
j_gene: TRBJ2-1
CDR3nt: TGTGCCAGCAGTGTGGAGGAGCGGGAGGTTTCCTACAATGAGCAGTTCTTC
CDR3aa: CASSVEEREVSYNEQFF

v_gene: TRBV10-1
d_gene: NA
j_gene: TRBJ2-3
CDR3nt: TGCGCCAGCAGTGAAAGGACAGCCACAGATACGCAGTATTTT
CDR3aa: CASSERTATDTQYF

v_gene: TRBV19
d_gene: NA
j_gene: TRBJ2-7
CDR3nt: TGTGCCAGTAGTAGCTGGGGGCTCGAGCAGTACTTC
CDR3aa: CASSSWGLEQYF

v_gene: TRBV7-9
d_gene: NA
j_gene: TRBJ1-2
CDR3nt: TGTGCCAGCAGCCCCCGGGACTCCTATGGCTACACCTTC
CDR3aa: CASSPRDSYGYTF

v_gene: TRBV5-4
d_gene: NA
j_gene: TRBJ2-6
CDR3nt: TGTGCCAGCAGCGACAGGAACTCTGGGGCCAACGTCCTGACTTTC
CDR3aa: CASSDRNSGANVLTF

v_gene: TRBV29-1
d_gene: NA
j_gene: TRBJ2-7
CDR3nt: TGCAGCGTTGAGGAGGACCCTAACGAGCAGTACTTC
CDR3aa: CSVEEDPNEQYF

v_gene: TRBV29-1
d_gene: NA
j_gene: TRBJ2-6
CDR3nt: TGCAGCGTCTCCGACTCTGGGGCCAACGTCCTGACTTTC
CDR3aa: CSVSDSGANVLTF

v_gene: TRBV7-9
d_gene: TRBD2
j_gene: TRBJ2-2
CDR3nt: TGTGCCAGCAGAATAACTCCGGGACTAGCGGGTTATAACACCGGGGAGCTGTTTTTT
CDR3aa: CASRITPGLAGYNTGELFF

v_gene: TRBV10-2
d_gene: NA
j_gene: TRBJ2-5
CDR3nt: TGCGCCAGCAGTGACGTCGGGGAGACCCAGTACTTC
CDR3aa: CASSDVGETQYF

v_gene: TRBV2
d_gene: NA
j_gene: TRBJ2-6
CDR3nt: TGTGCCAGCGGTGAGGGCACCTCTGGGGCCAACGTCCTGACTTTC
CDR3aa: CASGEGTSGANVLTF

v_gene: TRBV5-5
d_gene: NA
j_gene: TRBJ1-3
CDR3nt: TGTGCCAGCAGCCCGGACCCGCTCCTTAACTCTGGAAACACCATATATTTT
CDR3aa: CASSPDPLLNSGNTIYF

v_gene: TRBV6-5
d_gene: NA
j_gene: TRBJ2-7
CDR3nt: TGTGCCAGCAGTTACGGGGTCGGGGCCCCCTACGAGCAGTACTTC
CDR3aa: CASSYGVGAPYEQYF

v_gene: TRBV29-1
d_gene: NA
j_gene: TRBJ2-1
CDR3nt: TGCAGCGTTGTTAGCGTATCCTACAATGAGCAGTTCTTC
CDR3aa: CSVVSVSYNEQFF

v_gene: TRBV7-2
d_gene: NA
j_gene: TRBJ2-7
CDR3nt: TGTGCCAGCCTACCCAGCGGAACCAGCCTTGGAGAGCAGTACTTC
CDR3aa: CASLPSGTSLGEQYF

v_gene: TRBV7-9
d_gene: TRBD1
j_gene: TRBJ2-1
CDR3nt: TGTGCCAGCAGCCACCGGGACAGGGGGGCCTACAATGAGCAGTTCTTC
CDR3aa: CASSHRDRGAYNEQFF

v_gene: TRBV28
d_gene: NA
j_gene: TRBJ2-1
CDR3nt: TGTGCCAGCAGCTCGGACAGTTACAATGAGCAGTTCTTC
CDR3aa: CASSSDSYNEQFF

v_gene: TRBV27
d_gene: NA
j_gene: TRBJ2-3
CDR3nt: TGTGCCAGCAGTTTATCCAGGGCCACAGATACGCAGTATTTT
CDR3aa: CASSLSRATDTQYF

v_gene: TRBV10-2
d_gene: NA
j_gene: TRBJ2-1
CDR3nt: TGCGCCAGCAGTGTACAGGTGGCCTACAATGAGCAGTTCTTC
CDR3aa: CASSVQVAYNEQFF